The clone carrying this T cell receptor beta chain has just a few counts. Its antigen is unknown. This entry is derived from a study of response to subunit inactivated influenza vaccine. Broader study findings: Each seasonal influenza vaccination, the authors suggested, recruits few new T cells.

TCRdb used MiXCR to reprocess the RT-PCR reads, holding one entry per CDR3 protein. Altogether 500,000 or so distinct CDR3 sequences are present, more than 15% being singletons, with the ten largest covering 3%. The germline V gene encodes CDR1 SQVTM and CDR2 ANQGSEA. The CDR3 spans 12 residues. V lost 4 bases and J lost 0, with 7 bases in between. This TCR was recovered from a man between 50 and 69 years old who received an inactivated influenza vaccine. This sequence joins TRBV29-1 and TRBJ2-7; D remains unclear. The sequencing used CD4+ T cells sorted from PBMCs, collected roughly 24 months after vaccination. CDR3 bases: TGCAGCGTTGTTTGGGGCTCCTACGAGCAGTACTTC. Protein product: CSVVWGSYEQYF.